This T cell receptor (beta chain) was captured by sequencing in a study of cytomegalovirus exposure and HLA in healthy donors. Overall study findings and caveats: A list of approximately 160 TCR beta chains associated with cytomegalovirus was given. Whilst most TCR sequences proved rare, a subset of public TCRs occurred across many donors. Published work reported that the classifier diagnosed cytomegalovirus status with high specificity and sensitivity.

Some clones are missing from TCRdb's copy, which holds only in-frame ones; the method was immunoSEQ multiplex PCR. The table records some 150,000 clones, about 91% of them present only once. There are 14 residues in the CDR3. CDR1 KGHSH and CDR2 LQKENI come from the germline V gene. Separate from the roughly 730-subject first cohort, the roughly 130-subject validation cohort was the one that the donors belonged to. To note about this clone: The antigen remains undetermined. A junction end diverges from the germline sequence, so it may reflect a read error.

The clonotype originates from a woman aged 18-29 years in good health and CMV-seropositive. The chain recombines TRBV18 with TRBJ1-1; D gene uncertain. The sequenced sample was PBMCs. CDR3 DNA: TGTGCCAGCACACCTATGACATTGAACACTGAAGCTTTCTTT. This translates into CASTPMTLNTEAFF. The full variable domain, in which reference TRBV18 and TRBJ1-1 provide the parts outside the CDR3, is NAGVMQNPRHLVRRRGQEARLRCSPMKGHSHVYWYRQLPEEGLKFMVYLQKENIIDESGMPKERFSAEFPKEGPSILRIQQVVRGDSAAYFCASTPMTLNTEAFFGQGTRLTVV.